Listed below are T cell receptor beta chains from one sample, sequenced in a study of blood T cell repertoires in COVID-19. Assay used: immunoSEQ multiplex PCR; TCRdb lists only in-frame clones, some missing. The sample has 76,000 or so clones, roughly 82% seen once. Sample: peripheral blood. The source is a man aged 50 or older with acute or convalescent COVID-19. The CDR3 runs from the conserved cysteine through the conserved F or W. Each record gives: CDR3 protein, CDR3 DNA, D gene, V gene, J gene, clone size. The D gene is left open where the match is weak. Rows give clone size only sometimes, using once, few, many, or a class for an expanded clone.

cdr3_aa: CASRQGANSPLHF
cdr3_nt: TGTGCCAGCAGGCAGGGGGCCAATTCACCCCTCCACTTT
d_call: TRBD1
v_call: TRBV2
j_call: TRBJ1-6
clone_size: NA

cdr3_aa: CASSEVRGGKSYNEQFF
cdr3_nt: TGTGCCAGCAGTGAAGTCCGGGGGGGGAAATCCTACAATGAGCAGTTCTTC
d_call: TRBD2
v_call: TRBV2
j_call: TRBJ2-1
clone_size: once

cdr3_aa: CASSGQTGNTIYF
cdr3_nt: TGTGCCAGCAGCGGTCAAACTGGAAACACCATATATTTT
d_call: NA
v_call: TRBV9
j_call: TRBJ1-3
clone_size: few

cdr3_aa: CASSPGTGDTDTQYF
cdr3_nt: TGCGCCAGCAGCCCCGGGACAGGGGACACAGATACGCAGTATTTT
d_call: TRBD1
v_call: TRBV5-1
j_call: TRBJ2-3
clone_size: NA

cdr3_aa: CASRTQGANIQYF
cdr3_nt: TGTGCCAGCAGGACCCAGGGGGCAAACATTCAGTACTTC
d_call: TRBD1
v_call: TRBV28
j_call: TRBJ2-4
clone_size: NA

cdr3_aa: CASSFPLSPEQYF
cdr3_nt: TGCGCCAGCAGCTTTCCCCTAAGCCCCGAGCAGTACTTC
d_call: NA
v_call: TRBV5-1
j_call: TRBJ2-7
clone_size: NA

cdr3_aa: CASSLGGGASTDTQYF
cdr3_nt: TGTGCCAGCAGCTTGGGCGGGGGGGCAAGCACAGATACGCAGTATTTT
d_call: TRBD2
v_call: TRBV5-6
j_call: TRBJ2-3
clone_size: NA

cdr3_aa: CASSSRGRDDYGYTF
cdr3_nt: TGTGCCAGCAGCTCCCGTGGCAGGGATGACTATGGCTACACCTTC
d_call: NA
v_call: TRBV3-1/TRBV3-2
j_call: TRBJ1-2
clone_size: NA

cdr3_aa: CASLRLKGGRTGELFF
cdr3_nt: TGTGCCAGCTTAAGATTGAAGGGGGGGCGGACCGGGGAGCTGTTTTTT
d_call: NA
v_call: TRBV2
j_call: TRBJ2-2
clone_size: NA

cdr3_aa: CASSQGTYRNTEAFF
cdr3_nt: TGCGCCAGCAGCCAAGGTACCTATCGTAACACTGAAGCTTTCTTT
d_call: NA
v_call: TRBV4-3
j_call: TRBJ1-1
clone_size: NA

cdr3_aa: CASSSQGTAGNTIYF
cdr3_nt: TGTGCCAGCTCATCACAAGGGACAGCAGGAAACACCATATATTTT
d_call: TRBD1
v_call: TRBV18
j_call: TRBJ1-3
clone_size: few

cdr3_aa: CASSESLNTGELFF
cdr3_nt: TGCGCCAGCAGTGAGTCCCTGAACACCGGGGAGCTGTTTTTT
d_call: NA
v_call: TRBV10-1
j_call: TRBJ2-2
clone_size: NA

cdr3_aa: CASSEGGPASGANVLTF
cdr3_nt: TGTGCCAGTAGTGAAGGAGGGCCCGCCTCTGGGGCCAACGTCCTGACTTTC
d_call: NA
v_call: TRBV19
j_call: TRBJ2-6
clone_size: NA

cdr3_aa: CASSLGTGSYEQYF
cdr3_nt: TGTGCCAGTAGTTTAGGGACAGGGTCCTACGAGCAGTACTTC
d_call: TRBD1
v_call: TRBV19
j_call: TRBJ2-7
clone_size: NA

cdr3_aa: CASSLLGASTGGRSFF
cdr3_nt: TGTGCCAGCAGCTTATTAGGGGCCTCTACAGGGGGAAGGTCTTTCTTT
d_call: TRBD1
v_call: TRBV7-2
j_call: TRBJ1-1
clone_size: NA

cdr3_aa: CASSPVQVSGANVLTF
cdr3_nt: TGCGCCAGCAGCCCCGTACAAGTCTCTGGGGCCAACGTCCTAACTTTC
d_call: NA
v_call: TRBV4-1
j_call: TRBJ2-6
clone_size: NA